The 30 T cell receptor beta chains below were found in one sample sequenced in a study of T cells in Graves' hyperthyroidism and ophthalmopathy. Amplification yielded TCR beta CDR3 regions, with RNA transcripts as the source. First-round RT-PCR of the TCR CDR3 relied on the HTBI primer set. MiXCR was run by TCRdb on the multiplex PCR reads, yielding one entry per CDR3 protein. The sample yields a few hundred thousand distinct CDR3 sequences, 15% to 17% seen once. Sequenced: blood. The receptors were gathered from a woman in her twenties or thirties with Graves' hyperthyroidism.

The table lists this clonotype with many counts. The chain employs TRBV10-3 and TRBJ2-5; D possibly uses TRBD1 or TRBD2 (7 bases each). The CDR3 is 12 amino acids. Trimming pared 9 bases from V and 5 bases from J, leaving 13 bases between. The germline V gene encodes CDR1 ENHRY and CDR2 SYGVKD. The CDR3 DNA reads TGTGCCATAGCGGGACAGTGGGAGACCCAGTACTTC. Its translation is CAIAGQWETQYF.

About this clonotype: A read error is possible here, since a much larger clone lies one base away. The rearrangement joins TRBV6-1 to TRBJ1-3; D is ambiguous. CDR3 length equals 13 residues. V shed 6 bases and J shed 2 bases, with 8 bases lying between them. CDR1 is MNHNS and CDR2 is SASEGT in the germline V gene. The CDR3 reads CASSGGAGNTIYF. DNA of the CDR3: TGTGCCAGCAGCGGAGGAGCTGGAAACACCATATATTTT.

This sequence joins TRBV6-5 and TRBJ1-2; D call uncertain. CDR1 is MNHEY and CDR2 is SVGAGI in the germline V gene. V gave up 2 bases and J gave up 2 bases, with 18 bases separating them. CDR3 size: 17 residues. The CDR3 coding sequence is TGTGCCAGCAGTTACCGACGTCCCGCGGGAGGGAACTATGGCTACACCTTC. Protein sequence: CASSYRRPAGGNYGYTF.

A few counts support this clonotype. The chain carries TRBV10-3 and TRBJ2-3, with 8 nucleotides matching TRBD1. With V trimmed by 2 bases and J by 6 bases, 4 bases remained unmatched. CDR1 and CDR2 from the germline V gene are ENHRY and SYGVKD. This CDR3 is built from 14 residues. This CDR3 is CAISERNRGDTQYF. DNA for the CDR3: TGTGCCATCAGTGAGAGAAACAGGGGGGATACGCAGTATTTT.

The CDR3 reads CSVVSLYENTEAFF. The CDR3 DNA reads TGCAGCGTAGTTTCTTTGTATGAGAACACTGAAGCTTTCTTT. The J gene is TRBJ1-1, the V gene TRBV29-1; D uncertain. The V gene lost 6 bases and the J gene lost 1 base, with 15 bases spanning the gap. This CDR3 region has 14 residues. Per germline, CDR1 SQVTM and CDR2 ANQGSEA.

This clonotype was seen at least ten times. The rearrangement links TRBV2 to TRBJ1-6; 7 bases agree with TRBD1. CDR3 length: 14 residues. Germline assignment: CDR1 SNHLY and CDR2 FYNNEI. Trimming cost V 6 bases and J 6 bases; bases outside gene matches: 5. CDR3 DNA sequence: TGTGCCAGCAGAGGCAGGGGGATTAATTCACCCCTCCACTTT. Protein product: CASRGRGINSPLHF.

This clonotype was seen many times. The chain is built from TRBV5-1 and TRBJ2-1, with 9 bases fitting TRBD2. Per germline, CDR1 SGHRS and CDR2 YFSETQ. Trimming at V came to 4 bases and at J to 7 bases, leaving 12 bases not matched to a gene. The CDR3 is 16 amino acids. The CDR3 is CASSIASGTVENEQFF. CDR3 in DNA: TGCGCCAGCAGCATTGCTAGCGGGACGGTAGAGAATGAGCAGTTCTTC.

V is TRBV11-2 and J is TRBJ2-1; 13 bases match TRBD2. The J segment lost 15 bases and the V segment lost 2 bases, leaving 19 bases of the junction unmatched. This CDR3 has 18 amino acids. Looked up from germline, CDR1 is SGHAT and CDR2 is FQNNGV. The CDR3: CASSLPGTGTSGERVVFF. In DNA, the CDR3 is TGTGCCAGCAGCTTACCGGGAACCGGGACTAGCGGGGAGAGGGTGGTGTTCTTC. The full variable domain, with the rest looked up from reference TRBV11-2 and TRBJ2-1, is EAGVAQSPRYKIIEKRQSVAFWCNPISGHATLYWYQQILGQGPKLLIQFQNNGVVDDSQLPKDRFSAERLKGVDSTLKIQPAKLEDSAVYLCASSLPGTGTSGERVVFFGPGTRLTVL.

As to this clonotype: The junction differs from germline at one of its ends, possibly a read error. V is TRBV2 and J is TRBJ2-3; the D gene is possibly TRBD1 (5 bases). The CDR3 loop spans 15 amino acids. Germline assignment: CDR1 SNHLY and CDR2 FYNNEI. The CDR3 DNA reads as TGTTCCAGCAGGCCCCAACAGGCTAGCACAGATACGCAGTATTTT. Its protein is CSSRPQQASTDTQYF.

Concerning this clonotype itself: This sequence may be a read error, since a much larger clone differs from it by one base. CDR3 DNA sequence: TGTGCCAGCGTGGCGGGAGTCGTCTATTCCTACAATGAGCAGTTCTTC. It specifies CASVAGVVYSYNEQFF. The rearrangement uses TRBV28 and TRBJ2-1, with TRBD2 matching over 7 bases. This CDR3 is built from 16 residues. Per the germline V gene, CDR1 is MDHEN and CDR2 is SYDVKM. V shed 8 bases and J 1 base; nucleotides not matched to a gene: 11.

The sample holds many counts of this clonotype. This sequence joins TRBV20-1 and TRBJ2-7, with 11 positions matching TRBD2. This CDR3 has 17 residues. Germline trimming cut 1 base from V and 0 bases from J; bases unmatched to any gene: 8. Germline CDR1 reads DFQATT; CDR2 reads SNEGSKA (reference sequence). Here the CDR3 DNA reads TGCAGTGCTAGAGGCAATTCTAGCGGGGGGAGCTCCTACGAGCAGTACTTC. Its protein product is CSARGNSSGGSSYEQYF.

The chain uses TRBV24-1 and TRBJ2-1, with TRBD2 matching 12 bases. V shed 3 bases and J 8 bases; nucleotides not matched to a gene: 13. This CDR3 comprises 18 residues. Germline values: CDR1 KGHDR, CDR2 SFDVKD. Here the CDR3 reads CATSDRDRGLAGYDEQFF. The CDR3 DNA is TGTGCCACCAGTGATCGGGACCGCGGACTAGCGGGATACGATGAGCAGTTCTTC.

There are many counts of this clonotype. This rearrangement joins TRBV6-2 or TRBV6-3 to TRBJ2-7; 11 bases line up with TRBD2. V was pared by 6 bases and J by 5 bases, with 6 bases of the junction left unmatched. The CDR3 runs 14 residues. Per the germline V gene, CDR1 is MNHEY and CDR2 is SVGEGT. DNA of the CDR3: TGTGCCAGCAGCACCCTGACTAGCGGGAACGAGCAGTACTTC. Translating it yields CASSTLTSGNEQYF.

In its sample, this clonotype was seen a few times. This CDR3 is missing its conserved last phenylalanine or tryptophan, likely due to a read error. The rearrangement joins TRBV12-3 or TRBV12-4 to TRBJ2-1, with 8 bases that match TRBD2. With 6 bases clipped from V and 2 bases from J, the junction kept 9 bases outside the gene matches. This CDR3 spans 16 amino acids. CDR3 sequence (DNA): TGTGCCAGCAGGGAAACAACGGGAGGGCCCTACAATGAGCAGTTCCTC. It yields the protein CASRETTGGPYNEQFL.

The rearrangement links TRBV27 to TRBJ2-7; 8 positions match TRBD2. The CDR3 covers 15 residues. The germline CDR1 and CDR2 sequences are MNHEY and SMNVEV (reference sequence). The J segment lost 6 bases and the V segment lost 5 bases, leaving 12 bases of the junction unmatched. CDR3 coding DNA: TGTGCCAGCAGTGCCAGCGCTAGCGGGTTCCTCGAGCAGTACTTC. Translation: CASSASASGFLEQYF.

This clonotype was seen ten or more times. V usage is TRBV4-1 and J usage is TRBJ2-4; 7 bases align to TRBD1. Looked up from germline, CDR1 is MGHRA and CDR2 is YSYEKL. J lost 0 bases, V lost 3 bases, and 5 bases had no gene match. This CDR3 has 16 residues. The CDR3 reads CASSHGQDLAKNIQYF. As DNA, the CDR3 is TGCGCCAGCAGCCACGGACAGGATCTAGCCAAAAACATTCAGTACTTC.

The chain employs TRBV29-1 and TRBJ2-7; D unresolved. Germline CDR1 reads SQVTM; CDR2 reads ANQGSEA. V shed 5 bases and J shed 2 bases, with 13 bases lying between them. The CDR3 length is 13 residues. The CDR3 reads CSVKDRDPYEQYF. DNA of the CDR3: TGCAGCGTTAAGGACCGAGACCCCTACGAGCAGTACTTC.

This clonotype was detected a few times. The genes are TRBV18 and TRBJ2-7; TRBD1 agrees at 12 bases. The CDR3 loop spans 15 amino acids. With V trimmed by 3 bases and J by 5 bases, 5 bases remained unmatched. Germline V CDR1 and CDR2: KGHSH, LQKENI. CDR3 coding DNA: TGTGCCAGCTCACCCCGGGACAGGGGGCACCACGAGCAGTACTTC. Its protein product is CASSPRDRGHHEQYF.

The sample holds many counts of this clonotype. The genes are TRBV20-1 and TRBJ1-1; D is undetermined. Germline CDR1 and CDR2: DFQATT and SNEGSKA (reference sequence). The V gene lost 6 bases and the J gene lost 4 bases, with 12 bases spanning the gap. The CDR3 sequence is 12 residues long. CDR3 residues: CSAASGGTEAFF. The CDR3 DNA reads as TGCAGTGCAGCATCGGGCGGCACTGAAGCTTTCTTT.

As regards this clonotype: This could be a read error, since a much larger clone is one nucleotide away. The gene calls are TRBV5-1 and TRBJ2-3; a weak D match, TRBD1 (5 bases). CDR1 and CDR2 (germline): SGHRS, YFSETQ. The CDR3 totals 16 residues. V was pared by 0 bases and J by 4 bases, with 15 bases between. The DNA for the CDR3 is TGCGCCAGCAGCTTGGCTCTTGGGGCGATTGCAGATACGCAGTATTTT. This sequence encodes CASSLALGAIADTQYF.

The sample holds many counts of this clonotype. The CDR3 loop reads CASSIWGAGGISDTQYF. The DNA for the CDR3 is TGTGCCAGCTCTATATGGGGGGCAGGGGGCATCTCAGATACGCAGTATTTT. The chain uses TRBV27 and TRBJ2-3; TRBD1 matches 8 bases. The V gene's germline CDR1 is MNHEY and CDR2 SMNVEV (reference sequence). The CDR3 has 17 amino acids. V was clipped by 8 bases and J by 4 bases; unmatched bases: 17.

This clonotype was detected only a few times. This may come from a read error, since a much larger clone is one base off. This chain connects TRBV28 to TRBJ2-7; no definite D call. The CDR3 has 13 amino acids. In germline, CDR1 is MDHEN, CDR2 SYDVKM. The CDR3 DNA reads TGTGCCGGCAGCCTGCGGAGCCCCTACGAGCAGTACTTC. Protein: CAGSLRSPYEQYF.

This clonotype was seen at least ten times. The chain is built from TRBV11-2 and TRBJ1-2; maybe TRBD1 (6 bases). Germline V gene lookup returns CDR1 SGHAT and CDR2 FQNNGV. The CDR3 is 16 residues long. V lost 5 bases and J 7 bases, leaving 23 bases between the germline ends. CDR3 residues: CASSPRGRGGWLGYTF. The CDR3 coding sequence is TGTGCCAGCAGCCCACGGGGGCGGGGTGGTTGGCTTGGCTACACCTTC.

Ten or more counts support this clonotype. This chain connects TRBV7-3 to TRBJ2-7; 10 positions agree with TRBD1. Per the germline V gene, CDR1 is SGHTA and CDR2 is FQGTGA. The CDR3 length is 13 residues. V shed 4 bases and J 7 bases; nucleotides not matched to a gene: 4. This chain's CDR3 is CASSSGQGGEQYF. CDR3 nucleotides: TGTGCCAGCAGCTCAGGACAGGGGGGGGAGCAGTACTTC.

This chain uses TRBV6-2 or TRBV6-3 with TRBJ2-2, with D perhaps assigned TRBD1 or TRBD2 (6 bases each). CDR1 is MNHEY and CDR2 is SVGEGT in the germline V gene. The V gene lost 6 bases and the J gene lost 8 bases, with 19 bases spanning the gap. The CDR3 is 15 amino acids. The CDR3 loop is CASRPGVGGTGELFF. Written as DNA, the CDR3 is TGTGCCAGCAGGCCCGGAGTGGGGGGCACAGGGGAGCTGTTTTTT.

In this sample, this clonotype turned up many times. The rearrangement uses TRBV6-1 and TRBJ1-5, with 7 nucleotides matching TRBD1. V was clipped by 6 bases and J by 7 bases; unmatched bases: 9. The CDR3 spans 14 residues. CDR1 is MNHNS, CDR2 SASEGT, per germline. The CDR3: CASSQDRAWQPQHF. In nucleotides, the CDR3 is TGTGCCAGCAGCCAAGACAGGGCCTGGCAGCCCCAGCATTTT.

At least ten counts were recorded for this clonotype. The chain recombines TRBV5-1 with TRBJ2-1; 12 nucleotides line up with TRBD2. The CDR3 is 16 amino acids. Germline values: CDR1 SGHRS, CDR2 YFSETQ. J gave up 4 bases and V 4 bases, and 6 bases lay outside the gene matches. CDR3 bases: TGCGCCAGCAGCCCAGGACTAGCGGGGACATACAATGAGCAGTTCTTC. Protein: CASSPGLAGTYNEQFF.

In its sample, this clonotype was seen many times. The chain combines TRBV29-1 with TRBJ2-4; D is perhaps TRBD1 (7 bases). The CDR3 covers 19 residues. The V gene's germline CDR1 is SQVTM and CDR2 ANQGSEA. V lost 5 bases and J 0 bases, leaving 26 bases between the germline ends. CDR3 sequence reads: CSVSYRQGGKKEAKNIQYF. CDR3 nucleotide sequence: TGCAGCGTTTCATACCGACAGGGCGGGAAGAAGGAAGCCAAAAACATTCAGTACTTC.

The table lists this clonotype with a few counts. A read error is possible here, since a much larger clone lies one base away. The chain couples TRBV12-3 or TRBV12-4 to TRBJ2-7, with D tentatively TRBD1 (5 bases). The length of the CDR3 is 13 residues. This CDR3 is CASGLLTAYEQYF. The CDR3 DNA sequence: TGTGCCAGCGGTTTGTTGACAGCGTACGAGCAGTACTTC.

Comment on this clonotype: Just one base apart from a much larger clone, this may be a read error. The V gene is TRBV18, the J gene TRBJ2-2; D is uncertain. There are 14 residues in the CDR3. CDR1 is KGHSH, CDR2 LQKENI, per germline. V was pared by 5 bases and J by 5 bases, with 12 bases between. The CDR3 sequence: CASSARSQTGELFF. For the CDR3, the DNA is TGTGCCAGCTCAGCACGGAGTCAGACCGGGGAGCTGTTTTTT.